The entry that follows covers one TCR beta chain sequence. This specimen comes from a study of CD8+CD57+ T cells in acquired aplastic anemia. Profiles of TCR beta VDJ and CDR3 were generated from a genomic DNA template. One entry per CDR3 protein, called by TCRdb with MiXCR from the reads. This table holds around 290,000 distinct CDR3 sequences, 56% found once. Patients chosen for sequencing had shown CD8+CD57+ cell expansion by flow cytometry. The CDR3 consists of 14 residues. V was clipped by 3 bases and J by 4 bases, with 12 bases between them. Germline lookup yields CDR1 WNHNN and CDR2 SYGVQD (reference sequence).

This chain links TRBV10-1 with TRBJ2-5, with a tentative D call TRBD2 (5 bases). The sequenced sample was sorted CD4+, CD8+, or CD8+CD57+ T cells (not recorded which) from PBMCs. The sequence derives from a human donor with aplastic anemia. The CDR3 loop reads CASSDSRAGETQYF. In DNA, the CDR3 is TGCGCCAGCAGTGATTCTCGGGCGGGAGAGACCCAGTACTTC.